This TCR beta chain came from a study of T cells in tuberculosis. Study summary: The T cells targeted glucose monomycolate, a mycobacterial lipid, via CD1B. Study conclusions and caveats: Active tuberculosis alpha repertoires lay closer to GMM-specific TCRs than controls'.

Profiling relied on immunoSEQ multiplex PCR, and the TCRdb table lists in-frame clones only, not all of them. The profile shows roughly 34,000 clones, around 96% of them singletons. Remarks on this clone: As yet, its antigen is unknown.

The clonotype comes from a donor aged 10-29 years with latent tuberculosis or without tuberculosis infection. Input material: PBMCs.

The CDR3, as DNA: TGTGCCAGCAGTGAAGAAATAGGAGAGGGCAATCAGCCCCAGCATTTT. Residues: CASSEEIGEGNQPQHF. The chain links TRBV6-1 to TRBJ1-5; D is undetermined. CDR1 MNHNS and CDR2 SASEGT come from the germline V gene. The CDR3 sequence is 16 residues long. Trimming took 1 base from V and 2 from J, leaving 12 bases between them.